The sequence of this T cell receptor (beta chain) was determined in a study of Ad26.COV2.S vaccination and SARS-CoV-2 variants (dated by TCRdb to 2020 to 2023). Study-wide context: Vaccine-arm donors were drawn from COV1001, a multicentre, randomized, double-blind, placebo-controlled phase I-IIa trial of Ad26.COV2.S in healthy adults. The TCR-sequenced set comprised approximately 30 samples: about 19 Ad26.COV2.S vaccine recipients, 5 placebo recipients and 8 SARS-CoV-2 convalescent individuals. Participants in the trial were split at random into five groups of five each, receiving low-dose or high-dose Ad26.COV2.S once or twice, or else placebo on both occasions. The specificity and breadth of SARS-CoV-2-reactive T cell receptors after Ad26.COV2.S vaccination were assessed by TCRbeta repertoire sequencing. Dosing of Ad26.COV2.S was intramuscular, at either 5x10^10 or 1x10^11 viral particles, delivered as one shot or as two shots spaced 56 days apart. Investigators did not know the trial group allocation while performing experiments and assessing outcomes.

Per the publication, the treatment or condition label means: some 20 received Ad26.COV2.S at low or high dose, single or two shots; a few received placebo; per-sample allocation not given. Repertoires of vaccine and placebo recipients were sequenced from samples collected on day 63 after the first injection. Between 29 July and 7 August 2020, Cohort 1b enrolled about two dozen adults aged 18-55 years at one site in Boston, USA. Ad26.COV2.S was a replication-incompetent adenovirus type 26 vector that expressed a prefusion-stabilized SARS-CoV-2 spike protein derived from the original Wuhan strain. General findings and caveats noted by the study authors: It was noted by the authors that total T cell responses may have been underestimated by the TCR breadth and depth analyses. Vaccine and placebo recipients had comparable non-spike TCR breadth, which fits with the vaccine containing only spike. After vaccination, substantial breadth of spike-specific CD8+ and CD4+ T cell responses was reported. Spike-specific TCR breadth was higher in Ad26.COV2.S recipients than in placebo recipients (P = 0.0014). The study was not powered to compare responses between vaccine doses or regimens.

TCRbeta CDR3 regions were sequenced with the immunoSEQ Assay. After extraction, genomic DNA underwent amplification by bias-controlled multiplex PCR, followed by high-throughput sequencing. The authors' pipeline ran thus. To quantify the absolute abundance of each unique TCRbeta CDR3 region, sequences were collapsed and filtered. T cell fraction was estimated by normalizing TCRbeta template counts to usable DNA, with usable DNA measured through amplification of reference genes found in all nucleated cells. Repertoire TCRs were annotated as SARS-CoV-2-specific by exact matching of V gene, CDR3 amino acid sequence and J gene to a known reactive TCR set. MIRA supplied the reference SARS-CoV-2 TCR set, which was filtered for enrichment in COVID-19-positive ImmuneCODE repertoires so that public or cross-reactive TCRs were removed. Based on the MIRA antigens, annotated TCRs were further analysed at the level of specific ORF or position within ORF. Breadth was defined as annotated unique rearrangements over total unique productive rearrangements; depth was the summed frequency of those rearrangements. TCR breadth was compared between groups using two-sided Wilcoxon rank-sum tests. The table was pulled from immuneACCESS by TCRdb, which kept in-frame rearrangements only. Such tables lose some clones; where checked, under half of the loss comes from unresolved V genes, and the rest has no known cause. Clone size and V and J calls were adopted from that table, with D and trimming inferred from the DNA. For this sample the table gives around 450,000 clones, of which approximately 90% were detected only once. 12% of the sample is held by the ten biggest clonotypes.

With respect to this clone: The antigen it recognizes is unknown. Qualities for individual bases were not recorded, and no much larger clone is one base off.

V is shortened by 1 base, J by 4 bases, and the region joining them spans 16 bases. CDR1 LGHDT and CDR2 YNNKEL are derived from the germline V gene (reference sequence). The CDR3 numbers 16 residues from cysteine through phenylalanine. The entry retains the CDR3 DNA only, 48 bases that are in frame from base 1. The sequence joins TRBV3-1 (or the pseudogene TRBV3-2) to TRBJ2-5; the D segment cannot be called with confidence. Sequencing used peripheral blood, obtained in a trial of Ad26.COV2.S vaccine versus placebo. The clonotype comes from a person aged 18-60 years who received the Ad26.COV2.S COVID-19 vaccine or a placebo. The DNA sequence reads TGTGCCAGCAGCCAAGGGAGCCCATCCCGAGGAGAGACCCAGTACTTC. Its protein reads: CASSQGSPSRGETQYF.